This TCR beta chain was identified in a study of T-cell memory formation after mild COVID-19. The wider study: For the most part, TCR clusters were specific to one donor. Study-wide findings and caveats: Mainly CM and EM harbored the contracting CD4+ clones; mainly EMRA harbored the CD8+ ones.

TCRdb itself ran the 5' RACE reads through MiXCR, one entry per CDR3 protein. The table lists 250,000 to 350,000 distinct CDR3 sequences, around 19% of them singletons, with under 25% in the top ten. The germline V gene has CDR1 LGHNA and CDR2 YNFKEQ. CDR3 length equals 14 residues. V shed 8 bases, J shed 7 bases, and the junction held 9 bases outside the gene matches. This clonotype was counted ten times or more. The target antigen is unknown. The clonotype originates from a man aged 18 to 35 who had mild COVID-19 (a few samples of this study predate the infection). Cell type and time point are not known. Sequencing was performed on PBMCs or a T cell subset sorted from them (not recorded which). The rearrangement joins TRBV4-2 to TRBJ2-1, with 9 bases lining up with TRBD2. CDR3 bases: TGTGCCAGCCGCCCCGCGGGGGGGACGAATGAGCAGTTCTTC. Protein sequence: CASRPAGGTNEQFF.